Below are 31 T cell receptor beta chains sequenced from a single sample in a study of cytomegalovirus exposure and HLA in healthy donors. Primers included in the PCR were 60 Vbeta and 13 Jbeta primers. Profiled with immunoSEQ multiplex PCR; TCRdb holds only in-frame clones, not every one. The sample lists more than 90,000 clones; roughly four fifths were seen once. Sequencing used PBMCs. Every receptor here comes from a man in his fifties or sixties in good health and CMV-seronegative.

The rearrangement links TRBV6-1 to TRBJ2-3, with 7 bases fitting TRBD1. V shed 6 bases, J shed 3 bases, and the junction held 3 bases outside the gene matches. Germline V gene lookup returns CDR1 MNHNS and CDR2 SASEGT. The CDR3 has 13 amino acids. CDR3 residues: CASRTTGTDTQYF. DNA for the CDR3: TGTGCCAGCAGGACGACAGGGACAGATACGCAGTATTTT.

This clone appeared once. V and J are TRBV16 and TRBJ1-4, with 8 bases lining up with TRBD1. CDR1 KGHSY and CDR2 FQNENV come from the germline V gene. V was pared by 3 bases and J by 10 bases, with 4 bases of the junction left unmatched. The CDR3 has 13 amino acids. The CDR3 is CASSQQQGGKLFF. As DNA, the CDR3 is TGTGCCAGCAGCCAGCAACAGGGGGGAAAACTGTTTTTT.

This clone was detected only once. The V call is TRBV30, the J call TRBJ1-2; D may be TRBD1 (6 bases). Germline V gene data show CDR1 as GTSNPN and CDR2 as SVGIG (reference sequence). The CDR3 contains 14 residues. V was clipped by 2 bases and J by 5 bases, with 15 bases between them. Here the CDR3 reads CAWSPDLGGYGYTF. CDR3 bases: TGTGCCTGGAGTCCGGACCTAGGGGGATATGGCTACACCTTC.

In this sample, this clone turned up a few times. V usage is TRBV14 and J usage is TRBJ2-7; 7 bases are a match to TRBD2. This CDR3 is built from 15 residues. Germline assignment: CDR1 SGHDN and CDR2 FVKESK. The V gene end was trimmed by 0 bases and the J gene end by 2 bases; junction bases not matched to a gene: 4. The CDR3 DNA is TGTGCCAGCAGCCAAGATCTACTAGCGACCTACGAGCAGTACTTC. Protein product: CASSQDLLATYEQYF.

About this clone: One end of the junction fails to match germline, which may point to a read error. The genes are TRBV7-9 and TRBJ1-2, with D perhaps matching TRBD1 (5 bases). This CDR3 is built from 14 residues. Germline loops: CDR1 SEHNR, CDR2 FQNEAQ (reference sequence). The DNA for the CDR3 is TGTTCCAGCAGCTTAGCGGTGTCAGGGCATGGCTACACCTTC. Its translation: CSSSLAVSGHGYTF.

The chain employs TRBV7-9 and TRBJ2-5, with 9 bases aligning to TRBD1. Germline CDR1 is SEHNR and CDR2 is FQNEAQ (reference sequence). CDR3 length: 15 amino acids. Trimming cost V 5 bases and J 3 bases; bases outside gene matches: 7. The CDR3 is CASSPDRGREETQYF. The CDR3, as DNA: TGTGCCAGCAGCCCGGACAGGGGACGGGAAGAGACCCAGTACTTC.

J is TRBJ2-5 and V is TRBV28; 12 bases match TRBD2. Germline V CDR1 and CDR2: MDHEN, SYDVKM. CDR3 length: 13 amino acids. The trim removed 8 bases at V and 5 bases at J, leaving 3 bases unmatched. The CDR3 DNA reads as TGTGCCAGCCGGACTAGCGGGATGGAGACCCAGTACTTC. This codes for CASRTSGMETQYF. The full variable domain, rest sourced from reference TRBV28 and TRBJ2-5, is DVKVTQSSRYLVKRTGEKVFLECVQDMDHENMFWYRQDPGLGLRLIYFSYDVKMKEKGDIPEGYSVSREKKERFSLILESASTNQTSMYLCASRTSGMETQYFGPGTRLLVL.

The chain has TRBV6-5 and TRBJ1-5; D gene ambiguous. The CDR3 covers 15 residues. Per germline, CDR1 MNHEY and CDR2 SVGAGI. The ends were cut back, 6 bases at V and 0 bases at J, with 12 bases in the middle. The chain's CDR3 is CASSHDIYSNQPQHF. DNA for the CDR3: TGTGCCAGCAGCCACGACATATATAGCAATCAGCCCCAGCATTTT.

V is TRBV28 and J is TRBJ2-7; 7 bases fit TRBD1. CDR1 and CDR2 (germline): MDHEN, SYDVKM. The CDR3 loop spans 13 amino acids. The junction had 10 bases not matched to a gene; V was cut back by 5 bases and J by 9 bases. CDR3 sequence: CASSPRDSARQYF. As DNA, the CDR3 is TGTGCCAGCAGTCCCCGGGACAGTGCTCGGCAGTACTTC.

This clone has just a few counts. CDR3 region: CASSLETDYGYTF. CDR3 in DNA: TGCGCCAGCAGCTTGGAGACAGACTATGGCTACACCTTC. This rearrangement joins TRBV5-1 to TRBJ1-2, with a weak D call TRBD1 (5 bases). The CDR3 is 13 residues long. CDR1 and CDR2 from the germline V gene are SGHRS and YFSETQ. Trimming cost V 0 bases and J 3 bases, with 6 bases left between them. The whole variable domain, filled in from reference TRBV5-1 and TRBJ1-2, reads KAGVTQTPRYLIKTRGQQVTLSCSPISGHRSVSWYQQTPGQGLQFLFEYFSETQRNKGNFPGRFSGRQFSNSRSEMNVSTLELGDSALYLCASSLETDYGYTFGSGTRLTVV.

The V and J genes are TRBV6-5 and TRBJ1-3; no clear D gene. Germline V CDR1 and CDR2: MNHEY, SVGAGI. The length of the CDR3 is 13 residues. The V end was cut by 2 bases, the J end by 1 base, with 3 bases between. CDR3 DNA: TGTGCCAGCAGTTACGAGTCTGGAAACACCATATATTTT. Encoded protein: CASSYESGNTIYF.

This clone turned up a few times. The chain carries TRBV6-5 and TRBJ2-3; the D gene is possibly TRBD2 (5 bases). CDR1 is MNHEY and CDR2 is SVGAGI in the germline V gene. V was trimmed by 0 bases and J by 4 bases, leaving 14 bases between them. The CDR3 consists of 16 residues. The CDR3 DNA reads TGTGCCAGCAGTTACTCGAGGACTTCCGGGGCAGATACGCAGTATTTT. Amino acid sequence: CASSYSRTSGADTQYF.

The chain carries TRBV30 and TRBJ2-3, with D hard to call. V was trimmed by 3 bases and J by 1 base, leaving 14 bases between them. Germline V gives CDR1 GTSNPN, CDR2 SVGIG (reference sequence). This CDR3 is 15 amino acids long. The CDR3 nucleotides are TGTGCCTGGAGGGCAGCTCTTCAGGGCACAGATACGCAGTATTTT. This encodes CAWRAALQGTDTQYF.

The V and J genes are TRBV7-9 and TRBJ2-2, with a possible D match to TRBD1 (5 bases). With 5 bases removed from V and 4 bases from J, the gap between germline ends came to 14 bases. Germline CDR1 and CDR2: SEHNR and FQNEAQ (reference sequence). The CDR3 is made up of 15 amino acids. The DNA of the CDR3 is TGTGCCAGCAGCCCCCCGACAGATTCCACCGGGGAGCTGTTTTTT. Translation: CASSPPTDSTGELFF.

On this clone: The same CDR3 is also encoded by other DNA sequences in this sample. This chain connects TRBV11-2 to TRBJ2-3; D unclear. Germline CDR1 is SGHAT and CDR2 is FQNNGV. The CDR3 consists of 16 residues. The V end lost 3 bases, the J end lost 4 bases, and 17 bases lay between the germline ends. The CDR3 DNA sequence: TGTGCCAGCAGCTTGGTTTCCCGGGTATCTGCAGATACGCAGTATTTT. This translates into CASSLVSRVSADTQYF.

This sequence joins TRBV7-9 and TRBJ1-1; 9 bases agree with TRBD1. The CDR3 covers 15 residues. In germline, CDR1 is SEHNR, CDR2 FQNEAQ (reference sequence). The junction had 3 bases not matched to a gene; V was cut back by 1 base and J by 3 bases. In nucleotides, the CDR3 is TGTGCCAGCAGCTTAGTTGGACAGGGGCACACTGAAGCTTTCTTT. It encodes CASSLVGQGHTEAFF. The full variable domain, rest sourced from reference TRBV7-9 and TRBJ1-1, is DTGVSQNPRHKITKRGQNVTFRCDPISEHNRLYWYRQTLGQGPEFLTYFQNEAQLEKSRLLSDRFSAERPKGSFSTLEIQRTEQGDSAMYLCASSLVGQGHTEAFFGQGTRLTVV.

This clone has just one count. CDR3: CSVQMSGANVLTF. The CDR3 DNA reads TGCAGCGTTCAAATGTCTGGGGCCAACGTCCTGACTTTC. The rearrangement uses TRBV29-1 and TRBJ2-6; no firm D call. Trimming took off 5 bases at V and 1 base at J, with 6 bases between the two ends. Germline-derived CDR1 and CDR2 are SQVTM and ANQGSEA. The CDR3 consists of 13 residues.

Concerning this clone itself: The identical CDR3 is also encoded by other nucleotide sequences in the sample. This sequence joins TRBV2 and TRBJ2-7; 8 bases are a match to TRBD1. Trimming cost V 5 bases and J 4 bases; bases outside gene matches: 4. Germline CDR1 SNHLY, CDR2 FYNNEI. This CDR3 is 13 amino acids long. Here the CDR3 reads CASSPGGVYEQYF. CDR3 nucleotides: TGTGCCAGCAGTCCAGGGGGCGTGTACGAGCAGTACTTC.

The V and J genes are TRBV28 and TRBJ2-2, with 14 positions matching TRBD2. CDR3 length: 21 amino acids. V was clipped by 3 bases and J by 1 base; unmatched bases: 13. Germline V gene lookup returns CDR1 MDHEN and CDR2 SYDVKM. The CDR3 loop reads CASSFFPGTSGSWGNTGELFF. The CDR3 DNA reads TGTGCCAGCAGTTTTTTCCCCGGGACTAGCGGGAGTTGGGGGAACACCGGGGAGCTGTTTTTT.

The genes are TRBV5-6 and TRBJ1-3; possibly TRBD1 for D (6 bases). Trimming shortened V by 5 bases and J by 3 bases, and 12 bases separated the two germline ends. Germline-derived CDR1 and CDR2 are SGHDT and YYEEEE. The CDR3 loop spans 14 amino acids. The CDR3 protein is CASRGGASGNTIYF. The CDR3 DNA sequence: TGTGCCAGCAGAGGGGGGGCGAGTGGAAACACCATATATTTT.

The V gene is TRBV27, the J gene TRBJ1-1, with D possibly TRBD1 on 6 matching bases. This CDR3 is 16 amino acids long. CDR1 is MNHEY and CDR2 is SMNVEV in the germline V gene (reference sequence). Deletions cut 5 bases from V and 1 base from J, with 17 bases between. The CDR3 DNA reads TGTGCCAGCAGTCCTCAAACAGGGATCGGGAACACTGAAGCTTTCTTT. It is translated as CASSPQTGIGNTEAFF.

J is TRBJ2-2 and V is TRBV2; 8 bases fit TRBD2. The CDR3 contains 14 residues. V gave up 6 bases and J gave up 6 bases; unmatched junction bases: 6. Germline V gene lookup returns CDR1 SNHLY and CDR2 FYNNEI. The CDR3 spells CASSGTRAAGELFF. CDR3 bases: TGTGCCAGCAGCGGGACTAGGGCCGCCGGGGAGCTGTTTTTT.

About this clone itself: Other DNA sequences from this sample encode an identical CDR3 as well. V and J are TRBV28 and TRBJ2-7; tentatively, D is TRBD1 (5 bases). The germline CDR1 and CDR2 sequences are MDHEN and SYDVKM. The CDR3 is 11 residues long. Trimming left V 3 bases short and J 5 bases short, with 5 bases between. CDR3 sequence: CASSLGHEQYF. CDR3 coding DNA: TGTGCCAGCAGTTTGGGGCACGAGCAGTACTTC.

The chain combines TRBV5-1 with TRBJ2-5, with TRBD1 as a possible D gene (6 bases). This CDR3 contains 14 residues. Trimming removed 0 bases from V and 5 bases from J, with 11 bases in between. Germline V gene data show CDR1 as SGHRS and CDR2 as YFSETQ. The CDR3 is CASSLGGQGETQYF. DNA for the CDR3: TGCGCCAGCAGCTTGGGCGGTCAGGGGGAGACCCAGTACTTC.

V is TRBV19 and J is TRBJ1-5, with D hard to call. The CDR3 is made up of 14 amino acids. The germline gives CDR1 LNHDA, CDR2 SQIVND (reference sequence). V was pared by 0 bases and J by 11 bases, with 14 bases between. CDR3 protein: CASSIDRTRAAQHF. For the CDR3, the DNA is TGTGCCAGTAGTATAGATCGTACGAGGGCTGCCCAGCATTTT. Supplemented by reference TRBV19 and TRBJ1-5, the full variable domain reads DGGITQSPKYLFRKEGQNVTLSCEQNLNHDAMYWYRQDPGQGLRLIYYSQIVNDFQKGDIAEGYSVSREKKESFPLTVTSAQKNPTAFYLCASSIDRTRAAQHFGDGTRLSIL.

The V and J genes are TRBV15 and TRBJ1-2, with 7 nucleotides matching TRBD1. V gave up 1 base and J gave up 8 bases; unmatched junction bases: 4. The CDR3 sequence is 13 residues long. From germline, CDR1 is LNHNV and CDR2 YYDKDF (reference sequence). The CDR3 sequence: CATSRGQGVGYTF. The CDR3, as DNA: TGTGCCACCAGCAGAGGGCAGGGGGTAGGCTACACCTTC.

The chain employs TRBV25-1 and TRBJ2-7; TRBD1 matches at 7 bases. The CDR3 spans 14 residues. The ends lost 4 bases at V and 5 bases at J; junction bases unmatched: 8. Germline loops: CDR1 MGHDK, CDR2 SYGVNS. Here the CDR3 DNA reads TGTGCCAGCAGTGGCGACAGGGCGTGGGACGAGCAGTACTTC. Protein: CASSGDRAWDEQYF.

The chain couples TRBV2 to TRBJ1-5; 9 bases line up with TRBD1. Germline CDR1 reads SNHLY; CDR2 reads FYNNEI. This CDR3 contains 15 residues. Trimming cost V 7 bases and J 3 bases; bases outside gene matches: 7. The CDR3 here is CASKSTGGSNQPQHF. The CDR3 nucleotides read TGTGCCAGCAAAAGTACAGGGGGCTCCAATCAGCCCCAGCATTTT.

This clone was found once. This chain uses TRBV5-1 with TRBJ2-7; 7 bases agree with TRBD1. CDR1 and CDR2 from the germline V gene are SGHRS and YFSETQ. This CDR3 spans 15 amino acids. With V trimmed by 3 bases and J by 3 bases, 9 bases remained unmatched. CDR3 region: CASSSSTGANYEQYF. In DNA form, the CDR3 reads TGCGCCAGCAGCTCGTCAACAGGGGCGAACTACGAGCAGTACTTC.

V and J are TRBV2 and TRBJ1-4; TRBD1 aligns across 9 bases. V shed 2 bases and J 11 bases; nucleotides not matched to a gene: 9. CDR3 size: 15 residues. Looked up from germline, CDR1 is SNHLY and CDR2 is FYNNEI. The CDR3 spells CASSEQGTGIEKLFF. The DNA of the CDR3 is TGTGCCAGCAGTGAACAGGGGACAGGGATTGAGAAACTGTTTTTT.

The rearrangement links TRBV30 to TRBJ1-1; D perhaps matches TRBD1 (6 bases). Germline CDR1 GTSNPN, CDR2 SVGIG (reference sequence). Trimming stripped 5 bases from V and 1 base from J, with 11 bases between. The CDR3 is 13 residues long. The CDR3 sequence is CAWQGPENTEAFF. Written as DNA, the CDR3 is TGTGCCTGGCAGGGGCCAGAGAACACTGAAGCTTTCTTT.